The next 3 T cell receptor beta chains were all read from a single sample in a study of blood T cell repertoires in COVID-19. Assay used: immunoSEQ multiplex PCR; TCRdb lists only in-frame clones, some missing. The data hold about 280,000 clones, with about 85% observed a single time. The sample was peripheral blood. The receptors originated from a human donor in a cohort sampled during active COVID-19.

This chain joins TRBV18 and TRBJ1-2, with 7 bases lining up with TRBD1. This CDR3 region has 12 residues. V was pared by 5 bases and J by 7 bases, with 4 bases of the junction left unmatched. From germline, CDR1 is KGHSH and CDR2 LQKENI. CDR3 sequence: CASSEDRAGYTF. The CDR3 coding sequence is TGTGCCAGCTCAGAAGACAGGGCTGGCTACACCTTC.

The chain uses TRBV7-9 and TRBJ1-1; no clear D. CDR1 is SEHNR and CDR2 is FQNEAQ in the germline V gene (reference sequence). The CDR3 covers 11 residues. V was trimmed by 8 bases and J by 4 bases, leaving 8 bases between them. CDR3 sequence: CASVPVTEAFF. CDR3 DNA: TGTGCCAGCGTCCCTGTCACTGAAGCTTTCTTT.

This clone has a single count. This CDR3 is CASSIRTGTSGSYEQYF. As DNA, the CDR3 is TGTGCCAGTAGTATTAGGACCGGGACTAGCGGGAGCTACGAGCAGTACTTC. The rearrangement uses TRBV19 and TRBJ2-7, with 14 bases that match TRBD2. CDR1 LNHDA and CDR2 SQIVND come from the germline V gene (reference sequence). V shed 3 bases and J 3 bases; nucleotides not matched to a gene: 7. This CDR3 region has 17 residues.